The rows below give T cell receptor beta chains drawn from one sample of a study of shared clonotypes between healthy human individuals. The assay was immunoSEQ multiplex PCR, and TCRdb's table has in-frame clones only and misses some. This table holds about 2.4 million clones, roughly 93% found once. The material sequenced was naive CD4+ T cells from PBMCs. These receptors all come from a man younger than 35 in good health. Some clones in this sample may be carry-over from other donors' samples. CDR3s include the opening cysteine and the closing phenylalanine or tryptophan. Clone size appears in some rows only: once, few, many, or a class for an expanded clone.

>once|TRBV28
CASSPVLAGTDTQYF
>-|TRBV28
CASSPTSGRGSYNEQFF
>-|TRBV5-1
CASSLGQVGDTQYF
>-|TRBV2
CASSEEGFQPQHF
>-|TRBV15
CATSRTREGPQHF
>-|TRBV6-5
CASSYRPGSYNEQFF
>-|TRBV11-2
CASSSPRGGGPDRGGYTF
>-|TRBV7-3
CASSLIQTSGSADTQYF
>-|TRBV29-1
CSVELGQASYEQYF
>-|TRBV7-2
CASSLAGGAPEQFF
>-|TRBV14
CASSAWGNTIYF
>-|TRBV28
CASSFWGTDTGELFF
>-|TRBV19
CASRPGQGDIQYF
>-|TRBV18
CASSRTGANTEAFF
>once|TRBV7-3
CASSLKAARDEQFF
>-|TRBV7-8
CASSSRWGVLAKNIQYF
>-|TRBV10-2
CASMTGFFQPQHF
>-|TRBV23-1
CASSLGQGEDGYTF
>once|TRBV5-1
CASSFQPAGEYGYTF
>-|TRBV23-1
CASSPGDILSNQPQHF
>once|TRBV5-1
CASSLGVTASSRGTNEKLFF
>-|TRBV7-6
CASSPLLGGRAQETQYF
>-|TRBV28
CASSPGGFGNTIYF
>-|TRBV29-1
CSARGTGISEQYF
>-|TRBV5-4
CASSLGGTGHYEQYF
>-|TRBV5-1
CASSLGGNGQPQHF
>-|TRBV6-5
CASSYKRGSEAFF
>-|TRBV6-1
CASSRQAGVNYGYTF
>-|TRBV5-1
CASSSLVTDTQYF
>-|TRBV5-4
CASSAGTTDNEQFF
>-|TRBV28
CASSLPMNTEAFF
>-|TRBV19
CASSMGGSAKETQYF
>-|TRBV9
CASSVEAYTDTQYF